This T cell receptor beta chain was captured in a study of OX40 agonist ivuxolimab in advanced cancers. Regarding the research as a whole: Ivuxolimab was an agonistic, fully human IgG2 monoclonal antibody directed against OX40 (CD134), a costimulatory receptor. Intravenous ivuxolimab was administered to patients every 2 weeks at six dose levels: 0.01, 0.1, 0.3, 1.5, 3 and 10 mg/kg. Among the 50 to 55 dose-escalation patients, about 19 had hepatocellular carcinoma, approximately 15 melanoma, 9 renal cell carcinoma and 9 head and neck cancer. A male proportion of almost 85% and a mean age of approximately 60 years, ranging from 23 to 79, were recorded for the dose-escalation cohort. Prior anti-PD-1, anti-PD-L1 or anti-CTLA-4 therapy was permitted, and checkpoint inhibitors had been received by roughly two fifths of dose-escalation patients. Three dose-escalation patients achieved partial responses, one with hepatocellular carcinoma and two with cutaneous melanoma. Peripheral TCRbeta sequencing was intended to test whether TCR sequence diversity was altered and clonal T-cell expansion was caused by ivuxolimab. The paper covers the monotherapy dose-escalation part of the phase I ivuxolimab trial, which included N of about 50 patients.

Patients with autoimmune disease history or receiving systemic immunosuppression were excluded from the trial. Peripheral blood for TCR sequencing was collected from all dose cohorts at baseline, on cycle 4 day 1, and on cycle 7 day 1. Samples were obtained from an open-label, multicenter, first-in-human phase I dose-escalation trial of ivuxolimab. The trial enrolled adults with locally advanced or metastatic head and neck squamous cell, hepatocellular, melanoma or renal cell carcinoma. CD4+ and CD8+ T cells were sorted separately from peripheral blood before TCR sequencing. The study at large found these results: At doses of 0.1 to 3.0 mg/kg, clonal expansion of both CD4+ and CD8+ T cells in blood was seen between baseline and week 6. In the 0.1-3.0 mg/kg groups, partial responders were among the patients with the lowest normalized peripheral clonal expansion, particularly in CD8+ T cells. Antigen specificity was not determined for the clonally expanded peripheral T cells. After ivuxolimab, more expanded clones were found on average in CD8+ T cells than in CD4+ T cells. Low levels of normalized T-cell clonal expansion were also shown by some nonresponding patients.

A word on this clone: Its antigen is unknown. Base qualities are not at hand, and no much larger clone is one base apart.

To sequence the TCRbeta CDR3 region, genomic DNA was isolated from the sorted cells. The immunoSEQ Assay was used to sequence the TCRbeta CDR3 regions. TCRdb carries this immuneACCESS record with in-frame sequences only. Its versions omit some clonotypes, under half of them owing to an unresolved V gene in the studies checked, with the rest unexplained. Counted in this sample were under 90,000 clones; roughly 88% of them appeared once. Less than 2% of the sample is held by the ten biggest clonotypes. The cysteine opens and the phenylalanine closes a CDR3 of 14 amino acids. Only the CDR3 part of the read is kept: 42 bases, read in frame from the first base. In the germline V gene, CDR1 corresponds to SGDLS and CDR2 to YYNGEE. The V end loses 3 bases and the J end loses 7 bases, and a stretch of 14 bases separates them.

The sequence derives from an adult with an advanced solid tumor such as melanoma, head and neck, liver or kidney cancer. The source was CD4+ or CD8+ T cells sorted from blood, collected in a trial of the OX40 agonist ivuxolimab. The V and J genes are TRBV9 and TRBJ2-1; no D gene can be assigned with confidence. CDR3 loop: CASSGSGGRNEQFF. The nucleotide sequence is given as TGTGCCAGCAGCGGGTCCGGCGGCCGGAATGAGCAGTTCTTC.